Sequencing of this TCR beta chain was carried out in a study of T cell responses to AZD1222 COVID-19 vaccine (dated by TCRdb to about 2021). Describing the broader study: AZD1222 recipients whose second dose came at about 4 weeks and those whose second dose came at about 12 weeks were combined into one group, since spike-specific TCR depth and breadth did not differ between the two schedules. TCR sequencing was performed for more than 230 trial participants, of whom some 200 were given two doses of AZD1222 and some 26 were given two doses of MenACWY control vaccine. Trial participants were enrolled by age into subgroups of 18-55, 56-69 and 70-plus years, and 148, 28 and 57 TCR-sequenced participants, respectively, were included in these subgroups.

According to the germline V gene, CDR1 reads MNHEY and CDR2 reads SVGEGT. The CDR3 starts with the cysteine, ends with the phenylalanine, and has 16 residues. The DNA shown is the 48-base CDR3, in frame from base 1. The junction shows trimming of 0 bases on V and 0 bases on J, and the gene matches do not reach 1 base of it. The CDR3 regions of human TCRbeta chains were analyzed by immunosequencing. As for how the authors treated the data: TCRs in the repertoires were compared against a reference library of SARS-CoV-2-specific TCRs that had been generated with the MIRA antigen-specificity platform. Breadth was defined as the fraction of unique TCRs that were SARS-CoV-2-associated, and depth was defined as the fraction of total T cells that were SARS-CoV-2-associated. Using the MIRA data, every spike-specific TCR was mapped to the spike region that the TCR reacted to and assigned to either a CD4 or a CD8 class. Log10-transformed breadth and depth values were compared by one-way ANOVA with Sidak's multiple comparisons tests. The source is immuneACCESS, and TCRdb retained only in-frame sequences with V and J called. Part of the clones is not carried over; for the studies checked, unresolved V genes explain less than half of this, and the remainder is unexplained. The V and J calls and clone size are taken from that table; D and trimming were inferred from the DNA. This sample lists under 200,000 clones; around nine tenths were detected once. 5.5% of the sample rests with the top ten.

Worth noting for this clone: No cognate antigen has been identified for it. Base qualities are missing; no much larger clone stands one base away.

The sample's time point label is to be understood as: baseline before first vaccination. Vaccinee samples were obtained from the UK trials COV001 and COV002, which included a single-blind randomized controlled phase 2/3 trial of AZD1222 (ChAdOx1 nCoV-19) in healthy adults. For TCRbeta chain sequencing, PBMC samples from trial participants were taken at day 0 and at day 28 after the second dose. Results and caveats for the whole study, not just this receptor: Epitopes outside the regions mutated in the B.1.351 and B.1.1.7 variants were reportedly recognized by nearly half of the unique spike-specific TCRs. The 56-69-year group was small, and its depth increase did not reach significance, likely because of low power. After two AZD1222 doses, spike-specific TCR breadth and depth were significantly higher than at day 0 and than in MenACWY recipients. CD4 TCRs associated with the vaccine covered the entire spike protein, and the dominant responses were in regions 160-218 and 743-854. Conclusions about previously exposed vaccinees are limited, since just five or six AZD1222 recipients were seropositive for SARS-CoV-2 at baseline. Participants were mostly white British, with more females than males. The authors suggested clonal diversity may have been underestimated. Because no day 14 peak-response samples were available, repertoires were characterized only after the peak T cell response.

The source was peripheral blood, collected on day 0 of AZD1222 vaccination. The chain links TRBV6-2 or TRBV6-3 with TRBJ1-5; 8 junctional bases match TRBD1. The origin of this receptor is an adult in good health. The DNA reads TGTGCCAGCAGTTACTCGGGACAGGTTAGCAATCAGCCCCAGCATTTT. Translated, this is CASSYSGQVSNQPQHF.